The 26 T cell receptor beta chains reported below all come from one sample, sequenced in a study of blood T cell repertoires in COVID-19. This table comes from immunoSEQ multiplex PCR, and its TCRdb copy is limited to in-frame clones, with some not included. The sample shows some 190,000 clones, approximately 80% of them seen only once. Sequencing input: peripheral blood. The origin of the receptors is a woman in her 50s with active or convalescent COVID-19.

The rearrangement joins TRBV11-2 to TRBJ2-7; D might be TRBD2 (6 bases). V gave up 0 bases and J gave up 3 bases, with 9 bases separating them. The V gene's germline CDR1 is SGHAT and CDR2 FQNNGV. This CDR3 spans 14 amino acids. The CDR3 bases are TGTGCCAGCAGCTTAGAGCGGGGAAACTACGAGCAGTACTTC. Protein: CASSLERGNYEQYF.

This clone has a handful of counts. This chain links TRBV9 with TRBJ2-3; D may be TRBD2 (6 bases). The CDR3 runs to 15 residues. Germline values: CDR1 SGDLS, CDR2 YYNGEE. V gave up 3 bases and J gave up 0 bases, with 11 bases separating them. In nucleotides, the CDR3 is TGTGCCAGCAGCGCAAGCGGGTATAGCACAGATACGCAGTATTTT. This codes for CASSASGYSTDTQYF. The full variable domain, with the rest looked up from reference TRBV9 and TRBJ2-3, is DSGVTQTPKHLITATGQRVTLRCSPRSGDLSVYWYQQSLDQGLQFLIQYYNGEERAKGNILERFSAQQFPDLHSELNLSSLELGDSALYFCASSASGYSTDTQYFGPGTRLTVL.

This chain connects TRBV7-2 to TRBJ2-1, with TRBD2 identical over 7 bases. V shed 5 bases and J 2 bases; nucleotides not matched to a gene: 6. CDR1 is SGHTA, CDR2 FQGNSA, per germline. This CDR3 region has 15 residues. The CDR3 nucleotides read TGTGCCAGCAGCCCCAGCGGGGACGCCTACAATGAGCAGTTCTTC. It translates to CASSPSGDAYNEQFF.

The chain is built from TRBV28 and TRBJ1-2; 8 nucleotides match TRBD1. V shed 5 bases, J shed 6 bases, and the junction held 8 bases outside the gene matches. Germline values: CDR1 MDHEN, CDR2 SYDVKM. The CDR3 runs 14 residues. The CDR3 reads CASSPVSRGHGYTF. In nucleotides, the CDR3 is TGTGCCAGCAGTCCTGTCTCCAGGGGGCATGGCTACACCTTC.

The rearrangement uses TRBV7-9 and TRBJ1-2; D gene unclear. The CDR3 has 15 amino acids. V lost 0 bases, J lost 4 bases, and 12 bases lay in between. Germline-derived CDR1 and CDR2 are SEHNR and FQNEAQ (reference sequence). The CDR3 reads CASSLAGSSVYGYTF. DNA for the CDR3: TGTGCCAGCAGCTTAGCGGGCAGCTCAGTCTATGGCTACACCTTC.

The chain combines TRBV7-8 with TRBJ2-5; TRBD1 matches 8 bases. The CDR3 is 15 amino acids. Trimming removed 4 bases from V and 4 bases from J; junction bases left unmatched: 8. Germline V gives CDR1 SGHVS, CDR2 FQNEAQ. CDR3 coding DNA: TGTGCCAGCAGCTGGTGGACAGGGCCGACAGAGACCCAGTACTTC. It codes for CASSWWTGPTETQYF.

V usage is TRBV7-2 and J usage is TRBJ2-5; no definite D call. V was shortened by 5 bases and J by 5 bases, with 12 bases between the two germline ends. The germline V gene encodes CDR1 SGHTA and CDR2 FQGNSA. This CDR3 has 13 amino acids. The CDR3 DNA reads as TGTGCCAGCAGCCCCGCGCCGGTTGAGACCCAGTACTTC. This sequence encodes CASSPAPVETQYF.

The genes are TRBV4-1 and TRBJ1-2; D is ambiguous. V was pared by 0 bases and J by 0 bases, with 8 bases between. Germline values: CDR1 MGHRA, CDR2 YSYEKL. This CDR3 comprises 15 residues. CDR3 DNA: TGCGCCAGCAGCCAAGAGGTAGGAGCTAACTATGGCTACACCTTC. This gives the protein CASSQEVGANYGYTF.

The rearrangement links TRBV19 to TRBJ1-4; D gene ambiguous. CDR3 length equals 14 residues. The V end was cut by 7 bases, the J end by 7 bases, with 16 bases between. Germline V gives CDR1 LNHDA, CDR2 SQIVND (reference sequence). The CDR3 loop is CASTVAGFGEKLFF. CDR3 nucleotides: TGTGCCAGTACCGTCGCGGGGTTCGGTGAAAAACTGTTTTTT.

V gene TRBV2 combines with J gene TRBJ1-5; the D gene is possibly TRBD1 (6 bases). The CDR3 length is 17 residues. The germline CDR1 and CDR2 sequences are SNHLY and FYNNEI. V lost 4 bases to trimming and J lost 9 bases, with 25 bases between them. DNA of the CDR3: TGTGCCAGCAGTGTCAGTACCGGGGGGGCCTCGACCGGGCCCCAGCATTTT. This encodes CASSVSTGGASTGPQHF.

The chain employs TRBV5-5 and TRBJ1-4; 7 bases fit TRBD1. Germline V gene lookup returns CDR1 SGHKS and CDR2 YYEKEE (reference sequence). CDR3 length: 14 residues. J was trimmed by 8 bases and V by 4 bases; bases with no gene match: 8. Here the CDR3 reads CASSHTGAGEKLFF. The CDR3 coding sequence is TGTGCCAGCAGCCATACAGGGGCGGGGGAAAAACTGTTTTTT. The variable domain in full, with the rest retrieved from reference TRBV5-5 and TRBJ1-4, is DAGVTQSPTHLIKTRGQQVTLRCSPISGHKSVSWYQQVLGQGPQFIFQYYEKEERGRGNFPDRFSARQFPNYSSELNVNALLLGDSALYLCASSHTGAGEKLFFGSGTQLSVL.

The genes are TRBV29-1 and TRBJ2-3; 16 bases map to TRBD2. V trimming: 1 base; J trimming: 6 bases; junction bases outside the gene matches: 4. The CDR3 has 16 amino acids. CDR1 SQVTM and CDR2 ANQGSEA come from the germline V gene. The CDR3 DNA follows: TGCAGCGTTGAAGCTGGGACTAGCGGGGGGGCGGATACGCAGTATTTT. Amino acid sequence: CSVEAGTSGGADTQYF.

The rearrangement links TRBV4-2 to TRBJ2-1; possibly TRBD1 for D (5 bases). From germline, CDR1 is LGHNA and CDR2 YNFKEQ. V was clipped by 0 bases and J by 8 bases, with 8 bases between them. CDR3 length equals 13 residues. In DNA, the CDR3 is TGTGCCAGCAGCCAAGATTGGGGCTATGAGCAGTTCTTC. Amino acid sequence: CASSQDWGYEQFF.

This clone has more than one count but fewer than ten. The chain uses TRBV2 and TRBJ2-2, with a possible D match to TRBD1 (6 bases). CDR3 length: 15 residues. Trimming left V 4 bases short and J 4 bases short, with 13 bases between. The germline V gene has CDR1 SNHLY and CDR2 FYNNEI. The DNA for the CDR3 is TGTGCCAGCAGTGTGGCCAGGGGTTCCACCGGGGAGCTGTTTTTT. Translating gives CASSVARGSTGELFF.

This clone came up a few times. The chain is built from TRBV2 and TRBJ1-2; possibly TRBD1 for D (5 bases). This CDR3 has 13 amino acids. The V end was cut by 2 bases, the J end by 4 bases, with 8 bases between. Germline assignment: CDR1 SNHLY and CDR2 FYNNEI. The CDR3 region has the DNA TGTGCCAGCAGTGAAAAGACAGTCTATGGCTACACCTTC. Its protein product is CASSEKTVYGYTF.

This clone was recorded a few times. This chain uses TRBV6-6 with TRBJ1-2; TRBD1 matches at 8 bases. Germline loops: CDR1 MNHNY, CDR2 SVGAGI (reference sequence). This CDR3 comprises 16 residues. Trimming took 4 bases from V and 0 from J; bases not matched to a gene: 7. The CDR3 protein is CASSLDREAANYGYTF. The CDR3 coding sequence is TGTGCCAGCAGTTTGGACAGGGAAGCGGCTAACTATGGCTACACCTTC.

This clone came up once. V usage is TRBV27 and J usage is TRBJ2-6, with D unresolved. CDR1 is MNHEY and CDR2 is SMNVEV in the germline V gene (reference sequence). Trimming took 2 bases from V and 0 from J, leaving 11 bases between them. The CDR3 loop spans 17 amino acids. The DNA for the CDR3 is TGTGCCAGCAGTTTAGTCCTGGCCACCTCTGGGGCCAACGTCCTGACTTTC. It is translated as CASSLVLATSGANVLTF.

The chain has TRBV6-5 and TRBJ1-5; D may be TRBD1 (6 bases). V lost 0 bases to trimming and J lost 9 bases, with 9 bases between them. The CDR3 consists of 13 residues. Germline V gene sequence: CDR1 MNHEY, CDR2 SVGAGI. In nucleotides, the CDR3 is TGTGCCAGCAGTTACTCGGGGGGGCCGCCCCAGCATTTT. Its translation: CASSYSGGPPQHF.

The table lists this clone with a few counts. CDR3 sequence reads: CASSQQNRGTDEKLFF. CDR3 bases: TGCGCCAGCAGCCAACAAAACAGGGGGACGGATGAAAAACTGTTTTTT. The chain carries TRBV4-3 and TRBJ1-4; 8 bases are shared with TRBD1. The germline V gene encodes CDR1 LGHNA and CDR2 YSLEER. The CDR3 runs to 16 residues. V shed 2 bases and J 6 bases; nucleotides not matched to a gene: 8.

This chain joins TRBV6-5 and TRBJ1-2; 9 positions match TRBD1. V trimming: 6 bases; J trimming: 7 bases; junction bases outside the gene matches: 9. CDR1 MNHEY and CDR2 SVGAGI come from the germline V gene. The CDR3 runs to 14 residues. This chain's CDR3 is CASRGDRALGGYTF. The CDR3 DNA reads as TGTGCCAGCAGGGGGGACAGGGCTCTGGGTGGCTACACCTTC.

This chain links TRBV5-1 with TRBJ1-2; a weak D match, TRBD1 (6 bases). Germline V gives CDR1 SGHRS, CDR2 YFSETQ. This CDR3 comprises 13 residues. Trimming left V 4 bases short and J 6 bases short, with 13 bases between. The CDR3 coding sequence is TGCGCCAGCAGCGTACAGGGTGACGATGGCTACACCTTC. Its protein is CASSVQGDDGYTF.

The sample holds a few counts of this clone. The CDR3 coding sequence is TGTGCCAGCAGTCTTCGAGCGGGGGGACAGATATCCTACGAGCAGTACTTC. This encodes CASSLRAGGQISYEQYF. The chain joins TRBV27 to TRBJ2-7; 9 bases match TRBD2. The CDR3 sequence is 17 residues long. With 5 bases clipped from V and 1 base from J, the junction kept 12 bases outside the gene matches. CDR1 is MNHEY, CDR2 SMNVEV, per germline (reference sequence).

There are many counts of this clone. Other DNA variants within this sample encode the same CDR3. The chain combines TRBV13 with TRBJ2-7, with 7 bases lining up with TRBD2. The germline gives CDR1 PRHDT, CDR2 FYEKMQ (reference sequence). The CDR3 has 15 residues. J lost 3 bases, V lost 5 bases, and 10 bases had no gene match. The CDR3 loop is CASSPLGGSFYEQYF. The CDR3 DNA sequence: TGTGCCAGCAGCCCCCTGGGGGGGAGTTTCTACGAGCAGTACTTC.

This clone was observed a handful of times. The chain links TRBV2 to TRBJ1-2, with D tentatively TRBD1 (5 bases). Germline V lookup: CDR1 SNHLY, CDR2 FYNNEI. V was cut by 6 bases and J by 6 bases, with 14 bases left in between. The CDR3 is 13 amino acids. The CDR3: CASRGWGGDGYTF. CDR3 in DNA: TGTGCCAGCAGGGGGTGGGGCGGTGATGGCTACACCTTC.

V is TRBV6-6 and J is TRBJ1-2; TRBD1 aligns across 10 bases. Losses at the gene ends were 5 bases for V and 1 base for J; bases not matched to a gene: 10. This CDR3 is 17 amino acids long. Germline-derived CDR1 and CDR2 are MNHNY and SVGAGI (reference sequence). Here the CDR3 DNA reads TGTGCCAGCAGTCGTCCACCGGGACAGGGGATTAACTATGGCTACACCTTC. Protein: CASSRPPGQGINYGYTF.

The gene calls are TRBV28 and TRBJ2-2; 9 nucleotides align to TRBD1. The CDR3 totals 16 residues. V lost 5 bases and J lost 5; bases outside the gene matches: 9. Germline V CDR1 and CDR2: MDHEN, SYDVKM. Here the CDR3 reads CASSREGTGQTGELFF. CDR3 DNA: TGTGCCAGCAGTCGAGAGGGGACAGGGCAAACCGGGGAGCTGTTTTTT.